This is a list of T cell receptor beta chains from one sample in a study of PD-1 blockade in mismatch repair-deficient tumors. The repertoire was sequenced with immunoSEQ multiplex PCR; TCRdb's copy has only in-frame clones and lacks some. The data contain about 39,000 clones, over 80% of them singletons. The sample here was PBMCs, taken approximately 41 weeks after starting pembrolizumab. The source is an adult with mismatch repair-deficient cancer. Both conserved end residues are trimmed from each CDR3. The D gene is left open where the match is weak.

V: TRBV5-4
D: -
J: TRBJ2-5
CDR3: ASSFGSAQETQY

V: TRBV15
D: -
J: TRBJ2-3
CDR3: ATSRPPSGATDTQY

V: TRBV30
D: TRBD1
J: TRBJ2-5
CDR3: AWSVGTGMETQY

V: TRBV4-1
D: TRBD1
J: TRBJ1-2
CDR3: ASSQGTGGRSYT

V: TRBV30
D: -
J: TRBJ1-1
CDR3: AWTRGGTEAF

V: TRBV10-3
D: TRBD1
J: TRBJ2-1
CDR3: AISLTGNRDEQF

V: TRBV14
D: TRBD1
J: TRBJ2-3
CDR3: ASSPTGTYHSRSTDTQY

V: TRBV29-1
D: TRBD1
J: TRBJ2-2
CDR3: SVFTGGTGELF

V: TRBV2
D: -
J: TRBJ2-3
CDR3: ASTWSGADTQY

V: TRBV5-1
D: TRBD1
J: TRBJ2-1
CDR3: ASSLSGTGHNEQF

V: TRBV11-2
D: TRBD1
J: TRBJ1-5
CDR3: ASSFPGTDLSNQPQH

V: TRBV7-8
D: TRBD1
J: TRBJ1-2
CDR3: ASSSNRGYGYT

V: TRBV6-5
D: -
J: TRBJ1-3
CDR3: ASSSDRLSGNTIY

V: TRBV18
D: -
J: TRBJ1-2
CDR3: ASSPGGGRNYGYT

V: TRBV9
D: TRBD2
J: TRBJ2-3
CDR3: ASSVGLAKDTQY

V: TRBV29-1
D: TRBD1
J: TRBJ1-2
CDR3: SVTRGLGNYGYT

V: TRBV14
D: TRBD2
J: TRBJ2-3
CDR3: ASSQGGSGRWDTQY

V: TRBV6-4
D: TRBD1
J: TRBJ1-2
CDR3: ASSDTGQGVRGYT

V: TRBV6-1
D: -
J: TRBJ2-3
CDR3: ASSMSGASTDTQY

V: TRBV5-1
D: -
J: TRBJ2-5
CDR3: ASSLRAGPQETQY

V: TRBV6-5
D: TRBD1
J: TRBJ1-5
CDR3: ASRGTGDQPQH

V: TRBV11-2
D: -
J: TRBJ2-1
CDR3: ASSLGGSYNEQF

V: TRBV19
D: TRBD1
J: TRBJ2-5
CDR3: ASSAGQGDIETQY

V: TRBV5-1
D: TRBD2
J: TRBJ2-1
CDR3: ASSLAGSYNEQF

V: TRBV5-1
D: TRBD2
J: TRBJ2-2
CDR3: ASRIGLAGGPGELF

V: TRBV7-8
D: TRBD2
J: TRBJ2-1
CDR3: ASSLGGGRFYNEQF

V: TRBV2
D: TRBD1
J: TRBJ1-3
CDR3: ASIPTGAGNTIY

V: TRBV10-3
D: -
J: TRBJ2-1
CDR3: ATGGVQSSYNEQF

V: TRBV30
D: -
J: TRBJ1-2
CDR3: ACIAVNYGYT

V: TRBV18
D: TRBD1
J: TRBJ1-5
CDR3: ASSMDRATGQPQH

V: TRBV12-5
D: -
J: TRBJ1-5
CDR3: ASGLVRGRGDQPQH

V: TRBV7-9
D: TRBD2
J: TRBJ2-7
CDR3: ASSSLAGRPYEQY

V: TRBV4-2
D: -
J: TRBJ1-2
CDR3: ASSPGSAWNYGYT

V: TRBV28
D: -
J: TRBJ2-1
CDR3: ASSFATAVREQF

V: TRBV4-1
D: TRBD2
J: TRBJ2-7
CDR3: ASSQDTLAGKYEQY

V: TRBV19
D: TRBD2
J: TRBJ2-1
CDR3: ASSRGLGESNEQF

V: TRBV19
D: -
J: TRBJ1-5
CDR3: ASSISGRSRGQPQH

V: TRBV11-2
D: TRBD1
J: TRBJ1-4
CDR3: ASSLAGQVNEKLF

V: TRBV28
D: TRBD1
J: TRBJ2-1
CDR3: ASSPPGQGIYNEQF

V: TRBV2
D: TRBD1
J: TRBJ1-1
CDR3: ASSGGQGTEAF

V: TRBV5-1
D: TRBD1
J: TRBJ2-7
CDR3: ASSWTGDEQY

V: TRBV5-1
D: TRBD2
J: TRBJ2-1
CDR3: ASGPWSSSGATYNEQF

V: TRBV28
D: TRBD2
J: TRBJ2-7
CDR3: ASSSRRRERYEQY

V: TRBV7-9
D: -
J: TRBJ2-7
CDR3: ASRPGTYEQY

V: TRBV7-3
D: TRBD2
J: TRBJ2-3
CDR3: ASSAHASGSLTDTQY

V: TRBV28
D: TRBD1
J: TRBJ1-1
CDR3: ASSRYRGNTEAF

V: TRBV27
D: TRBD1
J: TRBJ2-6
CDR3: ASSPGTGSSGANVLT

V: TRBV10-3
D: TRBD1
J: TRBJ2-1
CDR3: AISWDRGRSYNEQF

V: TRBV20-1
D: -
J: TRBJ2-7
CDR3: SARIASEQY

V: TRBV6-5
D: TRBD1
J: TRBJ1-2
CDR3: ASSVRDSSYGYT

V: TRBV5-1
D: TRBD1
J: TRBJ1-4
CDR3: ASSHRGGNEKLF

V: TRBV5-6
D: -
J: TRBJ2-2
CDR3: ASSVLTGVGELF

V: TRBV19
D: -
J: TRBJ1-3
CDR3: ASKSILQGSGNTIY

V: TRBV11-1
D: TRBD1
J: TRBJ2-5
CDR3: ASSSQTGAFETQY

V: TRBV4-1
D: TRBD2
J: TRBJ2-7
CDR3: ASSQLAASYEQY